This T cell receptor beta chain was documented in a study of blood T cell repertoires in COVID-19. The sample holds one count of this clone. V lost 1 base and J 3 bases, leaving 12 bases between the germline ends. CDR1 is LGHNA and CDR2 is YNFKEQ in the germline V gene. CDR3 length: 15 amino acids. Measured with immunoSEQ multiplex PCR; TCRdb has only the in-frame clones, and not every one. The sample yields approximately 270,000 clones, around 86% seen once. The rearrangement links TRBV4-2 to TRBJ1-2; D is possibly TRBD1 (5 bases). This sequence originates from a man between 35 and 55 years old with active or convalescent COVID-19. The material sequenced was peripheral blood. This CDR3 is CASSQGGGRDYGYTF. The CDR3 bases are TGTGCCAGCAGCCAAGGCGGGGGGAGGGACTATGGCTACACCTTC.